Sequencing of this TCR beta chain was carried out in a study of cytomegalovirus exposure and HLA in healthy donors. Overall study findings and caveats: Across all donors, roughly uniform sequencing depth was an assumption of the presence/absence analyses.

About this clone: Its antigen is currently unknown.

The germline V gene encodes CDR1 SNHLY and CDR2 FYNNEI. The CDR3 extends over 13 amino acids. The V end lost 6 bases, the J end lost 10 bases, and 17 bases lay between the germline ends. PCR primers comprised 60 Vbeta and 13 Jbeta primers. Clones were read by immunoSEQ multiplex PCR, and TCRdb kept only the in-frame ones, dropping some. The table shows around 200,000 clones, with roughly 78% occurring only once. The material sequenced was PBMCs. The rearrangement uses TRBV2 and TRBJ2-3; no clear D gene. The clonotype comes from a boy under 18 in good health and CMV-seronegative. The chain's CDR3 is CASRSLVAPAQYF. CDR3 DNA: TGTGCCAGCAGGAGCCTAGTGGCCCCGGCGCAGTATTTT.